The T cell receptor beta chain under discussion was sequenced for a study of blood T cell repertoires in COVID-19. Study information: Material from acute and convalescent COVID-19 was sourced from the United States, Italy and Spain.

This clone has a single count. Original analysis: The authors estimated nucleated cell counts from reference gene primer amplification. Sequenced by immunoSEQ multiplex PCR; TCRdb stores in-frame clones only, minus some. The V and J calls and clone size are taken from that table; D and trimming were inferred from the DNA. The sample includes approximately 220,000 clones, approximately 87% of them seen just once. Germline loops: CDR1 MNHEY, CDR2 SVGAGI. The CDR3 contains 11 residues. V was clipped by 7 bases and J by 6 bases, with 10 bases between them. The clonotype was recovered from a man between 60 and 75 years old who had recovered from COVID-19. Material: peripheral blood. The J gene is TRBJ2-7, the V gene TRBV6-5; no firm D call. CDR3 residues: CASKLLSEQYF. In DNA form, the CDR3 reads TGTGCCAGCAAACTGCTATCCGAGCAGTACTTC.